These T cell receptor beta chains were read from a single sample in a study of blood T cells in healthy people across ages. TCRdb called the 5' RACE reads again in MiXCR, with one record for every CDR3 protein. The table includes about 1,500,000 distinct CDR3 sequences, about 28% detected once. The sequencing sample was made of blood. These receptors originate from a woman younger than 45 in good health. Both conserved end residues are part of each CDR3. D genes are given only for firm matches. Size is omitted from some rows. Given values are once, few, many or a class for expanded clones.

>.|few|TRBJ1-1|TRBV12-3/TRBV12-4
TGTGCCAGTAGCAGGCTGACGAACACTGAAGCTTTCTTT
CASSRLTNTEAFF
>TRBD1|few|TRBJ1-6|TRBV7-9
TGTGCCGGACAGGAGTCGGGTAATAATTCACCCCTCCACTTT
CAGQESGNNSPLHF
>TRBD2|once|TRBJ2-1|TRBV6-2/TRBV6-3
TGTGCCAGCAACGTGGACCGGACTAGCGGGGATTTCGACAATGAGCAGTTCTTC
CASNVDRTSGDFDNEQFF
>.|.|TRBJ2-1|TRBV18
TGTGCCAGCTCCCCGGCCAACCGGGCAGGGGGGCCCGAGCAGTTCTTC
CASSPANRAGGPEQFF
>.|.|TRBJ1-1|TRBV7-9
TGTGCCAGCAGCTTATTGGTGAACACTGAAGCTTTCTTT
CASSLLVNTEAFF
>.|.|TRBJ2-1|TRBV5-1
TGCGCCAGCGGCTTGGAAGAGATCCGGGGTGGGAATGAGCAGTTCTTC
CASGLEEIRGGNEQFF
>TRBD1|once|TRBJ2-7|TRBV29-1
TGCAGCGTTGTGGTGAGGGACAGGAGAGCCTACGAGCAGTACTTC
CSVVVRDRRAYEQYF
>.|many|TRBJ2-5|TRBV20-1
TGCAGTGCTAGCAACTTCTATGGTGGACGAGAGACCCAGTACTTC
CSASNFYGGRETQYF
>.|.|TRBJ1-1|TRBV10-3
TGTGCCATCAGAATACCCGAGCGAGGGCTTGAAGCTTTCTTT
CAIRIPERGLEAFF
>.|.|TRBJ2-1|TRBV20-1
TGCAGTGCTAGTAGGGGTAGTGCGGGCAATGAGCAGTTCTTC
CSASRGSAGNEQFF
>TRBD2|.|TRBJ2-5|TRBV2
TGTGCCAGCGTGTTTCTAGCGGGGGAAGAGACCCAGTACTTC
CASVFLAGEETQYF
>.|.|TRBJ2-6|TRBV7-9
TGTGCCAGCAGCCCGGGGACCTTTGACTCTGGGGCCAACGTCCCGACTTTC
CASSPGTFDSGANVPTF
>TRBD1|.|TRBJ2-1|TRBV6-1
TGTGCCAGCAGTGAAAACCCCCCACAGGGGGTTATCAATGAGCAGTTCTTC
CASSENPPQGVINEQFF
>TRBD1|few|TRBJ1-2|TRBV6-5
TGTGCCAACAGCCGCAGGGGGGAGAGTGGCTACACCTTC
CANSRRGESGYTF
>TRBD1|.|TRBJ2-1|TRBV27
TGTGCCAGCATGCAGGGGGCCACCACTTACAATGAGCAGTTCTTC
CASMQGATTYNEQFF
>TRBD1|few|TRBJ1-2|TRBV12-3/TRBV12-4
TGTGCCGGCAGTTGGACAGGGGGGTTCGTTGGCTACACCTTC
CAGSWTGGFVGYTF
>.|.|TRBJ2-1|TRBV6-1
TGTGCCAGCAGTGGAGCTAACAGAGTTTGGGAGACCCAGTTCTTC
CASSGANRVWETQFF
>.|.|TRBJ2-3|TRBV7-2
TGTGCCAGCAAGGAGGGGGCCGGAGCAGATACGCAGTATTTT
CASKEGAGADTQYF
>.|few|TRBJ2-1|TRBV5-1
TGCGCCAGCGGTCCGAGCGACGGACGGGGTGAGCAGTTCTTC
CASGPSDGRGEQFF
>TRBD1|.|TRBJ2-4|TRBV7-2
TGTGCCAGCAGCTCCGGACAGGGGGAAAACATTCAGTACTTC
CASSSGQGENIQYF
>.|.|TRBJ2-1|TRBV14
TGTGCCAGCAGAAATATACAGGGCAATGAGCAGTTCTTC
CASRNIQGNEQFF
>.|once|TRBJ1-2|TRBV2
TGTGCCAGCAGTGAAAGTGACAGCCTCGGCTACACCTTC
CASSESDSLGYTF
>.|.|TRBJ2-1|TRBV2
TGTGCCAGCAGGGGCCCTTCCGCGTTCTTC
CASRGPSAFF
>.|many|TRBJ2-7|TRBV6-2/TRBV6-3
TGTGCCAGCAGTTCCCTGTTCTACGAGCAGTACTTC
CASSSLFYEQYF
>TRBD1|few|TRBJ1-2|TRBV29-1
TGCAGCGGAGGACAGGGGAGGAATGGCTACACCTTC
CSGGQGRNGYTF
>TRBD1|.|TRBJ1-6|TRBV6-6
TGTGCCAGCAGTCCCTTACCCGGGACAGCCTATTCACCCCTCCACTTT
CASSPLPGTAYSPLHF
>.|many|TRBJ2-5|TRBV12-3/TRBV12-4
TGTGCCAGCAGGGCAGCGGCAGAGACCCAGTACTTC
CASRAAAETQYF
>.|many|TRBJ2-3|TRBV7-2
TGTGCCAGCGGCCGAACTGATAGCACAGATACGCAGTATTTT
CASGRTDSTDTQYF
>.|many|TRBJ2-7|TRBV29-1
TGCAGCGTTCGAAACAGCTACGAGCAGTACTTC
CSVRNSYEQYF
>.|.|TRBJ2-4|TRBV20-1
TGCAGTGCTGGGAGAACGAACATTCAGTACTTC
CSAGRTNIQYF
>TRBD2|few|TRBJ2-1|TRBV7-3
TGTGCCAGCACCCTGGGCCGTAGCGGGGCTGAGCAGTTCTTC
CASTLGRSGAEQFF
>.|many|TRBJ2-7|TRBV10-2
TGCGCCAGCAGTGAGGAGCGGGTCCTCTCCTACGAGCAGTACTTC
CASSEERVLSYEQYF
>TRBD2|.|TRBJ2-1|TRBV12-3/TRBV12-4
TGTGCCAGCAGTTTCCTTCAACTAGCGGGTTATTACAATGGGCAGTTCTTC
CASSFLQLAGYYNGQFF
>.|.|TRBJ2-3|TRBV7-3
TGTGCCAGCAGCTTAACTGCCGTGATCACAGATACGCAGTATTTT
CASSLTAVITDTQYF
>TRBD2|.|TRBJ2-3|TRBV3-1
TGTGCCAGCTCCTCGCTCTCTTTAGGTCGCGGGAGGGCCGTAGATACGCAGTATTTT
CASSSLSLGRGRAVDTQYF
>TRBD1|few|TRBJ2-5|TRBV10-2
TGCGCCAGCAGTGAGGACAGGGGGCTAGTAGAGACCCAGTACTTC
CASSEDRGLVETQYF
>TRBD1|few|TRBJ2-5|TRBV12-3/TRBV12-4
TGTGCCAGCAGCCAGGGACAGCTCCAAGAGACCCAGTACTTC
CASSQGQLQETQYF
>TRBD1|.|TRBJ1-5|TRBV19
TGTGCCACCTGGACAGGGCCCAATCAGCCCCAGCATTTT
CATWTGPNQPQHF